One sample yielded the 17 T cell receptor beta chains listed below, sequenced in a study of blood T cell repertoires in COVID-19. Clones were sequenced by immunoSEQ multiplex PCR, and TCRdb holds only the in-frame ones, with some missing. The data show 380,000 or so clones, 89% seen once. The sample consisted of peripheral blood. The receptor set was obtained from a man between 35 and 55 years old with acute or convalescent COVID-19.

The V gene is TRBV15, the J gene TRBJ2-3; 9 bases are a match to TRBD2. In germline, CDR1 is LNHNV, CDR2 YYDKDF (reference sequence). The CDR3 runs to 16 residues. With 6 bases clipped from V and 2 bases from J, the junction kept 9 bases outside the gene matches. The CDR3, as DNA: TGTGCCACCAGTTCGGGCGGGGGGGCCAACACAGATACGCAGTATTTT. Translation gives CATSSGGGANTDTQYF.

The rearrangement links TRBV13 to TRBJ1-1; the match to TRBD1 covers 9 bases. The CDR3 has 15 amino acids. Germline CDR1 PRHDT, CDR2 FYEKMQ (reference sequence). V lost 5 bases and J lost 5; bases outside the gene matches: 9. The CDR3 DNA reads as TGTGCCAGCAGCCCAGGGACAGGGATGAGAACTGAAGCTTTCTTT. It yields the protein CASSPGTGMRTEAFF.

CDR3 sequence (DNA): TGTGCCAGCAGCTCGGACAGGGGTCCCATCGGGAAACTGTTTTTT. Amino acid sequence: CASSSDRGPIGKLFF. The chain uses TRBV7-9 and TRBJ1-4; 9 bases map to TRBD1. This CDR3 comprises 15 residues. Germline CDR1 reads SEHNR; CDR2 reads FQNEAQ (reference sequence). With 4 bases clipped from V and 11 bases from J, the junction kept 11 bases outside the gene matches.

This chain uses TRBV11-3 with TRBJ2-1; 9 bases align to TRBD2. Germline V gene data show CDR1 as SGHNT and CDR2 as YENEEA. This CDR3 has 18 amino acids. V gave up 1 base and J gave up 10 bases; unmatched junction bases: 17. The CDR3 loop is CASSLGGIAGAPFSEQFF. Written as DNA, the CDR3 is TGTGCCAGCAGCTTAGGGGGTATAGCGGGAGCGCCTTTCTCGGAGCAGTTCTTC.

The CDR3 DNA reads as TGTGCCTGGAGTAGAGGAAGCAATCAGCCCCAGCATTTT. It translates to CAWSRGSNQPQHF. The V gene is TRBV30, the J gene TRBJ1-5, with D uncertain. Trimming stripped 2 bases from V and 1 base from J, with 6 bases between. The CDR3 is 13 residues long. Germline-derived CDR1 and CDR2 are GTSNPN and SVGIG (reference sequence).

V is TRBV12-3 or TRBV12-4 and J is TRBJ1-1; no clear D gene. V was cut by 1 base and J by 7 bases, with 10 bases left in between. The CDR3 consists of 13 residues. The CDR3 DNA is TGTGCCAGCAGTTTAGTCGGGGATAGTGAAGCTTTCTTT. Its translation: CASSLVGDSEAFF.

The J gene is TRBJ2-3, the V gene TRBV7-2, with 8 positions matching TRBD1. The CDR3 runs to 14 residues. V lost 2 bases, J lost 6 bases, and 4 bases stayed unmatched. CDR1 and CDR2 from the germline V gene are SGHTA and FQGNSA. CDR3 region: CASSLHRGSDTQYF. The CDR3 region has the DNA TGTGCCAGCAGCTTACACAGGGGGTCGGATACGCAGTATTTT.

The chain recombines TRBV19 with TRBJ2-7; D perhaps matches TRBD2 (7 bases). Deletions cut 5 bases from V and 6 bases from J, with 14 bases between. CDR3 size: 13 residues. Germline V CDR1 and CDR2: LNHDA, SQIVND (reference sequence). The CDR3 reads CASSAGLGGEQYF. The DNA for the CDR3 is TGTGCCAGTAGTGCCGGACTAGGGGGCGAGCAGTACTTC.

This clone was recorded only once. CDR3 loop: CASSSYGANVLTF. In DNA, the CDR3 is TGTGCCAGCAGCTCTTATGGGGCCAACGTCCTGACTTTC. The chain combines TRBV11-3 with TRBJ2-6; D gene ambiguous. With 4 bases removed from V and 3 bases from J, the gap between germline ends came to 4 bases. CDR3 length equals 13 residues. Germline CDR1 SGHNT, CDR2 YENEEA.

The rearrangement joins TRBV5-5 to TRBJ1-1, with 7 positions matching TRBD1. CDR3 size: 16 residues. Per the germline V gene, CDR1 is SGHKS and CDR2 is YYEKEE (reference sequence). Trimming removed 5 bases from V and 4 bases from J; junction bases left unmatched: 14. This CDR3 reads CASSGQADGLATEAFF. CDR3 in DNA: TGTGCCAGCAGTGGACAGGCGGATGGGTTGGCCACTGAAGCTTTCTTT.

J is TRBJ2-3 and V is TRBV5-1; TRBD1 matches at 7 bases. Germline V gene data show CDR1 as SGHRS and CDR2 as YFSETQ. The V gene end was trimmed by 7 bases and the J gene end by 3 bases; junction bases not matched to a gene: 8. The CDR3 extends over 14 amino acids. The CDR3 bases are TGCGCCAGCGGAGACAGGGTAGGAACAGATACGCAGTATTTT. Its protein is CASGDRVGTDTQYF. Full variable domain (rest looked up from reference TRBV5-1 and TRBJ2-3): KAGVTQTPRYLIKTRGQQVTLSCSPISGHRSVSWYQQTPGQGLQFLFEYFSETQRNKGNFPGRFSGRQFSNSRSEMNVSTLELGDSALYLCASGDRVGTDTQYFGPGTRLTVL.

This clone was observed a single time. This chain uses TRBV7-2 with TRBJ2-7, with 8 positions matching TRBD1. CDR3 size: 16 residues. Per germline, CDR1 SGHTA and CDR2 FQGNSA. V was pared by 5 bases and J by 0 bases, with 9 bases of the junction left unmatched. CDR3: CASSPLDRESSYEQYF. CDR3 DNA: TGTGCCAGCAGCCCACTGGACAGGGAAAGCTCCTACGAGCAGTACTTC.

The chain's CDR3 is CASSSLQGRQETQYF. The CDR3 DNA reads as TGTGCCAGCAGTTCCCTACAGGGGCGCCAAGAGACCCAGTACTTC. The chain couples TRBV6-2 or TRBV6-3 to TRBJ2-5; 7 bases are shared with TRBD1. CDR1 is MNHEY and CDR2 is SVGEGT in the germline V gene. Trimming removed 4 bases from V and 1 base from J; junction bases left unmatched: 6. The CDR3 has 15 amino acids.

The chain has TRBV2 and TRBJ2-7; weak D call: TRBD2 (5 bases). Germline V gives CDR1 SNHLY, CDR2 FYNNEI. The germline V and J ends were trimmed by 1 base and 1 base, with 8 bases remaining between them. The CDR3 covers 14 residues. CDR3 region: CASSEGGRSYEQYF. The CDR3 DNA sequence: TGTGCCAGCAGTGAAGGAGGGAGATCCTACGAGCAGTACTTC.

The J gene is TRBJ1-2, the V gene TRBV30; D perhaps matches TRBD1 (5 bases). The CDR3 has 13 residues. CDR1 and CDR2 (germline): GTSNPN, SVGIG (reference sequence). V lost 2 bases, J lost 4 bases, and 11 bases lay in between. The CDR3 reads CAWSTKGAYGYTF. The CDR3 nucleotides are TGTGCCTGGAGTACAAAAGGGGCCTATGGCTACACCTTC.

The chain links TRBV3-1 (or the pseudogene TRBV3-2) to TRBJ2-7, with D maybe TRBD2 (6 bases). This CDR3 spans 13 amino acids. Between the trimmed V and J ends, which lost 4 bases and 2 bases, there was a span of 9 bases. Germline CDR1 and CDR2: LGHDT and YNNKEL (reference sequence). CDR3 bases: TGTGCCAGCAGCCCGCCGGGGGCCTACGAGCAGTACTTC. This translates into CASSPPGAYEQYF.

The DNA for the CDR3 is TGTGCCAGCCGACAGGGGAGCGGGATGGATACGCAGTATTTT. Encoded protein: CASRQGSGMDTQYF. The rearrangement joins TRBV28 to TRBJ2-3, with a possible D match to TRBD1 (8 bases). With 8 bases removed from V and 6 bases from J, the gap between germline ends came to 18 bases. Germline V gives CDR1 MDHEN, CDR2 SYDVKM. CDR3 length equals 14 residues. The entire variable domain, with the rest obtained from reference TRBV28 and TRBJ2-3, is as follows: DVKVTQSSRYLVKRTGEKVFLECVQDMDHENMFWYRQDPGLGLRLIYFSYDVKMKEKGDIPEGYSVSREKKERFSLILESASTNQTSMYLCASRQGSGMDTQYFGPGTRLTVL.